This TCR beta chain emerged from a study of shared clonotypes between healthy human individuals. The table came from immunoSEQ multiplex PCR; TCRdb's copy has only in-frame clones and leaves some out. The sample lists a few million clones; under 95% were seen once. Findings of the study overall: Between a few donors, naive CD4 clonotypes were shared at a level of about 5%. Clonotypes not shared had lower generation probabilities than those common to all four donors.

In the case of this clone: The antigen is not known.

The CDR3 spans 14 residues. Germline assignment: CDR1 SNHLY and CDR2 FYNNEI. Between the trimmed V and J ends, which lost 8 bases and 10 bases, there was a span of 21 bases. The receptor was derived from a man aged 18-30 years in good health. Some clones in this sample may be carry-over from other donors' samples. The sample was naive CD4+ T cells from PBMCs. Subset meaning: CD45RA+ positively selected. This chain connects TRBV2 to TRBJ2-1, with D unresolved. The CDR3 sequence is CASRTDPRKSEQFF. The CDR3, as DNA: TGTGCCAGCCGAACGGACCCCCGTAAGAGCGAGCAGTTCTTC.